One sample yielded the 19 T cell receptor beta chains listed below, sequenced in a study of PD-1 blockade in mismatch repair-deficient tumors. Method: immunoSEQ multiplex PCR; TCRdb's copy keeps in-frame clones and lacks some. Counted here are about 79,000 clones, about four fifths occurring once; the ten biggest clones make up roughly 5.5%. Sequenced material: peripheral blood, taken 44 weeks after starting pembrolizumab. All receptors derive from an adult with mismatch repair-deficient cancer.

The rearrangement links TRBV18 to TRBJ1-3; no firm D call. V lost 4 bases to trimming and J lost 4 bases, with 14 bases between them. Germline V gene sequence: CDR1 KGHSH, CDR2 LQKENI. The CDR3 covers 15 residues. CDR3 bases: TGTGCCAGCTCACTTTCTCCCCGTCGGGGAAACACCATATATTTT. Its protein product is CASSLSPRRGNTIYF.

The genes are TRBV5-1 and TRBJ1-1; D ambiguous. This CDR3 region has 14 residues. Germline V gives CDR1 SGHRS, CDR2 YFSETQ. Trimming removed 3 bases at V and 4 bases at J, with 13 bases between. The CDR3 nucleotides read TGCGCCAGCAGCTATGGGGATGAGTCCACTGAAGCTTTCTTT. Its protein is CASSYGDESTEAFF.

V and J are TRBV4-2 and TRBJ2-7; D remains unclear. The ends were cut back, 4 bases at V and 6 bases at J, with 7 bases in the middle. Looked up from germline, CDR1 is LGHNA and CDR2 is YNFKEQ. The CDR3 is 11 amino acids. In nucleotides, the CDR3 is TGTGCCAGCAGCCGGTTTGGCGAGCAGTACTTC. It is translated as CASSRFGEQYF.

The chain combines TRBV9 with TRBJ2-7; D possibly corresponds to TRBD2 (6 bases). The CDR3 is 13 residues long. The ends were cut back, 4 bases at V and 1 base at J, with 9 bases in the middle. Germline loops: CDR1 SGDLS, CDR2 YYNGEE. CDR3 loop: CASSKTSSYEQYF. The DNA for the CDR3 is TGTGCCAGCAGCAAGACTAGTTCCTACGAGCAGTACTTC.

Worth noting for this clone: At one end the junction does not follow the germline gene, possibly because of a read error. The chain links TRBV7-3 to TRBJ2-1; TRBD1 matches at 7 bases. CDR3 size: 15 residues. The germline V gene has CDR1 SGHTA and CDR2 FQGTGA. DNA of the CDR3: TGTGCCAGCAGCTTATGGAACAGGGGTGACAATGGGCAGTTCTTC. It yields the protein CASSLWNRGDNGQFF.

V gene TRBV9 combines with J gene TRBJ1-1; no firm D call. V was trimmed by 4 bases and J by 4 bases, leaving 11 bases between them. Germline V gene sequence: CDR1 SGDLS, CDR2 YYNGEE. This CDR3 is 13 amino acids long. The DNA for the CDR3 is TGTGCCAGCAGCTTTACAGAGATCACTGAAGCTTTCTTT. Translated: CASSFTEITEAFF.

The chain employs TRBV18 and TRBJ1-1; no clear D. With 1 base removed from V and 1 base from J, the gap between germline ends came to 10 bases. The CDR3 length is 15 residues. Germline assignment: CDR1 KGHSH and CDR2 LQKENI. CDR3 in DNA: TGTGCCAGCTCACCACTCCCCCTTGGGAACACTGAAGCTTTCTTT. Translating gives CASSPLPLGNTEAFF.

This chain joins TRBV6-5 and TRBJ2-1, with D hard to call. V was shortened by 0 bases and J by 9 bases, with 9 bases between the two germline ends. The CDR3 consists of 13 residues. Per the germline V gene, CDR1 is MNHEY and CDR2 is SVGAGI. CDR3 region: CASSYSFASEQFF. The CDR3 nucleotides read TGTGCCAGCAGTTACTCTTTCGCGAGTGAGCAGTTCTTC.

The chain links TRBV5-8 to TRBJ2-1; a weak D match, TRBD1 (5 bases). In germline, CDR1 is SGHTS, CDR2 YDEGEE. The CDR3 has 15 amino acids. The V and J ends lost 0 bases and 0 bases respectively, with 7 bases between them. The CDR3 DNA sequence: TGTGCCAGCAGCTTGGCTCAGGGCTCCTACAATGAGCAGTTCTTC. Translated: CASSLAQGSYNEQFF.

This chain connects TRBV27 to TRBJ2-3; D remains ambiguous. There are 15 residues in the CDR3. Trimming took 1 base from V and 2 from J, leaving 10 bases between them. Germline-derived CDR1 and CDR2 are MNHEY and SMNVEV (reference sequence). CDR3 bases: TGTGCCAGCAGTTTATACGTCCAGTACACAGATACGCAGTATTTT. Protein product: CASSLYVQYTDTQYF.

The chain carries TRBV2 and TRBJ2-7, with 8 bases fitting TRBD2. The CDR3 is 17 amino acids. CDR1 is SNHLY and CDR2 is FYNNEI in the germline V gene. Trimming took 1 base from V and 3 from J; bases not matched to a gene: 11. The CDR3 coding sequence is TGTGCCAGCAGTGAAGTTGGCGTTGTAGCGGGAAACTACGAGCAGTACTTC. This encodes CASSEVGVVAGNYEQYF.

CDR3 sequence: CASSQDWGRGADTQYF. For the CDR3, the DNA is TGTGCCAGCAGCCAAGACTGGGGGAGAGGAGCAGATACGCAGTATTTT. J is TRBJ2-3 and V is TRBV4-2; D is perhaps TRBD1 or TRBD2 (5 bases each). V was trimmed by 0 bases and J by 4 bases, leaving 14 bases between them. Germline V gene lookup returns CDR1 LGHNA and CDR2 YNFKEQ. The CDR3 extends over 16 amino acids.

In DNA form, the CDR3 reads TGCGCCAGCAGCCAAGCCCTGGGTCAGCGGCCCCAGCATTTT. It codes for CASSQALGQRPQHF. The chain uses TRBV4-1 and TRBJ1-5; unclear D gene. Germline CDR1 is MGHRA and CDR2 is YSYEKL. This CDR3 has 14 residues. Trimming pared 1 base from V and 9 bases from J, leaving 13 bases between.

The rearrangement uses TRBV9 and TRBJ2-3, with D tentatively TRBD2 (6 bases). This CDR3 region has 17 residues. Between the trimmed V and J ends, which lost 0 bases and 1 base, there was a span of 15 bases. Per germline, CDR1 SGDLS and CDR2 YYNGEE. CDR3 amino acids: CASSVAGVGGRTDTQYF. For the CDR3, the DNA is TGTGCCAGCAGCGTAGCCGGAGTCGGAGGGCGCACAGATACGCAGTATTTT.

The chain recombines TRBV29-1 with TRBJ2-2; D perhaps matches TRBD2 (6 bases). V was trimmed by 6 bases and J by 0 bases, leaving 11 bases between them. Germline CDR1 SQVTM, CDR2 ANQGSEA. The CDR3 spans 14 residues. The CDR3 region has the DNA TGCAGCGTCGGAGGGCTCACGAACACCGGGGAGCTGTTTTTT. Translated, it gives CSVGGLTNTGELFF.

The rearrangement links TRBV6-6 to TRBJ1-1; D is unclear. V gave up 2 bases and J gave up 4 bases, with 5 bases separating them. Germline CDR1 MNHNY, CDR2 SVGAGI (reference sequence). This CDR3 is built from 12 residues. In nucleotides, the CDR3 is TGTGCCAGCAGTTACGGCGGCACTGAAGCTTTCTTT. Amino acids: CASSYGGTEAFF.

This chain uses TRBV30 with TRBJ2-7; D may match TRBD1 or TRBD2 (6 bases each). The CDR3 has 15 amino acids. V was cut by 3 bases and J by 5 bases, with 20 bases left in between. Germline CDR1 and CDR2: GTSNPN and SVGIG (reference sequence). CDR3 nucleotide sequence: TGTGCCTGGAGCCCCTCGTACAGGGAGGTAAACGAGCAGTACTTC. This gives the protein CAWSPSYREVNEQYF.

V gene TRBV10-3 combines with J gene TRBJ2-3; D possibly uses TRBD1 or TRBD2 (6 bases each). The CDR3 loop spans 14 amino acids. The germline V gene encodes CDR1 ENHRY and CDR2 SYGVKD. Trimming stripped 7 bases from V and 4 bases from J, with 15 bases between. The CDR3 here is CAIIRGEYPDTQYF. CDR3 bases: TGTGCCATCATAAGGGGGGAGTATCCAGATACGCAGTATTTT.

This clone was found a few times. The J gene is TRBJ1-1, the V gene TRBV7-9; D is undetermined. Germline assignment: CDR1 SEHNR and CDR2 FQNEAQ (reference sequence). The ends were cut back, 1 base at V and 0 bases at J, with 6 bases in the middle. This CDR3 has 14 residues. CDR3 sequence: CASSLVGMNTEAFF. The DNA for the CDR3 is TGTGCCAGCAGCTTAGTCGGAATGAACACTGAAGCTTTCTTT.